The rows below give T cell receptor beta chains drawn from one sample of a study of blood T cell repertoires in COVID-19. Produced via immunoSEQ multiplex PCR; TCRdb's table is partial and in-frame only. The repertoire holds about 170,000 clones, with about 93% as singletons. Input material: peripheral blood. The receptor source for this set is a woman aged 50 to 65 with acute or convalescent COVID-19. The CDR3 runs from the conserved cysteine through the conserved F or W. The order of the fields is J gene, CDR3 length, V gene, CDR3 protein.

j_gene: TRBJ2-2
len: 16
v_gene: TRBV11-2
CDR3aa: CASSTQRGPFTGELFF

j_gene: TRBJ1-5
len: 11
v_gene: TRBV28
CDR3aa: CASSLNQPQHF

j_gene: TRBJ2-5
len: 15
v_gene: TRBV3-1/TRBV3-2
CDR3aa: CASSQLGDREETQYF

j_gene: TRBJ2-1
len: 13
v_gene: TRBV19
CDR3aa: CASSIGVEGEQFF

j_gene: TRBJ1-4
len: 14
v_gene: TRBV5-4
CDR3aa: CASSLWDNHEKLFF

j_gene: TRBJ1-4
len: 14
v_gene: TRBV6-1
CDR3aa: CASSDGGRDEKLFF

j_gene: TRBJ2-3
len: 17
v_gene: TRBV7-3
CDR3aa: CASSFHGLAGPTDTQYF

j_gene: TRBJ1-1
len: 17
v_gene: TRBV3-1/TRBV3-2
CDR3aa: CASSQERTGQGRTEAFF

j_gene: TRBJ1-4
len: 15
v_gene: TRBV2
CDR3aa: CASVLEGLPREKLFF

j_gene: TRBJ2-7
len: 13
v_gene: TRBV5-1
CDR3aa: CASSLGEYPEQYF

j_gene: TRBJ2-1
len: 11
v_gene: TRBV19
CDR3aa: CASSDRGEQFF

j_gene: TRBJ1-2
len: 16
v_gene: TRBV7-9
CDR3aa: CASSLFRRQTIYGYTF

j_gene: TRBJ1-1
len: 13
v_gene: TRBV24-1
CDR3aa: CATSRGLNTEAFF

j_gene: TRBJ2-1
len: 15
v_gene: TRBV11-3
CDR3aa: CASPPPGTRRYEQFF

j_gene: TRBJ1-1
len: 14
v_gene: TRBV10-1
CDR3aa: CASSEYRGSTEAFF

j_gene: TRBJ1-6
len: 15
v_gene: TRBV18
CDR3aa: CASSPLGTENSPLHF

j_gene: TRBJ2-2
len: 15
v_gene: TRBV4-1
CDR3aa: CASSPTGSNTGELFF

j_gene: TRBJ1-3
len: 14
v_gene: TRBV9
CDR3aa: CASSPDSSGNTIYF

j_gene: TRBJ1-3
len: 14
v_gene: TRBV6-5
CDR3aa: CASRGAGIGNTIYF

j_gene: TRBJ2-7
len: 16
v_gene: TRBV11-2
CDR3aa: CASSSLPLATYYEQYF

j_gene: TRBJ1-3
len: 15
v_gene: TRBV18
CDR3aa: CASSRGGYSGNTIYF

j_gene: TRBJ2-5
len: 12
v_gene: TRBV5-1
CDR3aa: CASSWTEETQYF

j_gene: TRBJ1-2
len: 13
v_gene: TRBV3-1/TRBV3-2
CDR3aa: CASSTQTGNGYTF

j_gene: TRBJ1-1
len: 12
v_gene: TRBV30
CDR3aa: CACSTANTEAFF

j_gene: TRBJ2-7
len: 11
v_gene: TRBV20-1
CDR3aa: CSASHQYEQYF

j_gene: TRBJ1-6
len: 16
v_gene: TRBV6-5
CDR3aa: CASSYSISRERSPLHF

j_gene: TRBJ1-3
len: 18
v_gene: TRBV21-1
CDR3aa: CASSKATGGRVSGNTIYF

j_gene: TRBJ2-3
len: 13
v_gene: TRBV6-5
CDR3aa: CASLRGLTDTQYF

j_gene: TRBJ2-7
len: 14
v_gene: TRBV27
CDR3aa: CASSLSFTLYEQYF

j_gene: TRBJ2-5
len: 15
v_gene: TRBV15
CDR3aa: CATSSEQGALETQYF

j_gene: TRBJ1-2
len: 11
v_gene: TRBV20-1
CDR3aa: CSAREGYGYTF

j_gene: TRBJ1-6
len: 15
v_gene: TRBV30
CDR3aa: CAWSSDSSYNSPLHF

j_gene: TRBJ1-6
len: 18
v_gene: TRBV3-1/TRBV3-2
CDR3aa: CASSQDLSGGPNNSPLHF

j_gene: TRBJ1-2
len: 14
v_gene: TRBV15
CDR3aa: CATSREGEGYGYTF

j_gene: TRBJ2-5
len: 14
v_gene: TRBV7-2
CDR3aa: CASSLDPGQETQYF